The rows below give T cell receptor beta chains drawn from one sample of a study of cytomegalovirus exposure and HLA in healthy donors. Generated by immunoSEQ multiplex PCR, the TCRdb table keeps only in-frame clones and is missing some. The data hold tens of thousands of clones, with 70% to 75% observed a single time. The sample was PBMCs. The receptors were gathered from a woman aged 45-65 years in good health and CMV-seropositive. The CDR3 runs from the conserved cysteine through the conserved F or W. A D gene is named only where the DNA matches it firmly. Clone size is stated in some rows and not others, as once, few, many or a class when expanded.

>TRBJ1-1|TRBV30|.|.
CAWSNRGETEAFF
TGTGCCTGGAGTAATCGGGGGGAAACTGAAGCTTTCTTT
>TRBJ2-5|TRBV9|.|.
CASSVESTQETQYF
TGTGCCAGCAGCGTAGAGTCTACCCAAGAGACCCAGTACTTC
>TRBJ2-4|TRBV10-3|TRBD1|.
CAISPGQGAGNIQYF
TGTGCCATCAGCCCGGGACAGGGGGCTGGAAACATTCAGTACTTC
>TRBJ2-7|TRBV9|TRBD1|.
CASSVTGGSYEQYF
TGTGCCAGCAGCGTAACAGGGGGCTCCTACGAGCAGTACTTC
>TRBJ2-2|TRBV4-1|TRBD2|.
CASSQDRAGTSRGGELFF
TGCGCCAGCAGCCAAGATAGGGCCGGGACTAGCCGTGGCGGGGAGCTGTTTTTT
>TRBJ2-5|TRBV6-5|TRBD1|once
CASSWTGGAGREQYF
TGTGCCAGCAGCTGGACAGGGGGCGCAGGTCGGGAGCAGTACTTC
>TRBJ2-5|TRBV5-1|.|.
CASRSTGETQYF
TGCGCCAGCAGGTCGACTGGAGAGACCCAGTACTTC
>TRBJ1-1|TRBV30|.|.
CAWSVPGDTVMGAFF
TGTGCCTGGAGTGTACCTGGGGACACGGTGATGGGTGCTTTCTTT
>TRBJ2-5|TRBV11-2|TRBD2|.
CASSLVTSGETQYF
TGTGCCAGCAGCTTAGTAACTAGCGGGGAGACCCAGTACTTC
>TRBJ1-1|TRBV27|.|.
CASSTTANTEAFF
TGTGCCAGCAGTACGACAGCGAACACTGAAGCTTTCTTT
>TRBJ2-7|TRBV6-1|TRBD1|many
CATQQGASTGEQYF
TGTGCCACCCAACAGGGGGCTTCGACGGGTGAGCAGTACTTC
>TRBJ2-7|TRBV11-2|TRBD1|.
CASSAAGTGYEQYF
TGTGCCAGCAGCGCAGCCGGGACAGGCTACGAGCAGTACTTC
>TRBJ2-7|TRBV15|.|few
CATSRDRGAPLYEQYF
TGTGCCACCAGCAGAGATCGGGGGGCACCACTCTACGAGCAGTACTTC
>TRBJ1-4|TRBV29-1|.|few
CSAYRNEKLFF
TGCAGCGCCTACAGGAATGAAAAACTGTTTTTT
>TRBJ2-3|TRBV28|TRBD2|.
CASTLSGMGGTQYF
TGTGCCAGCACCCTTAGCGGGATGGGGGGTACGCAGTATTTT
>TRBJ2-3|TRBV28|.|.
CASSFQLGTTDTQYF
TGTGCCAGCAGTTTCCAACTAGGTACGACAGATACGCAGTATTTT
>TRBJ2-3|TRBV28|TRBD2|.
CASSFQRGRTDTQYF
TGTGCCAGCAGTTTCCAGCGGGGACGCACAGATACGCAGTATTTT
>TRBJ1-2|TRBV1|.|.
CTSSQDPGCANYGYTF
TGCACCAGCAGCCAAGACCCGGGTTGTGCTAACTATGGCTACACCTTC
>TRBJ2-7|TRBV18|TRBD2|.
CASSPGTSSSYEQYF
TGTGCCAGCTCACCAGGGACTAGCAGCTCCTACGAGCAGTACTTC
>TRBJ1-5|TRBV27|TRBD1|.
CASSSTTGGNQPQHF
TGTGCCAGCAGTAGCACGACAGGGGGCAATCAGCCCCAGCATTTT
>TRBJ1-1|TRBV30|.|.
CAWSVWAVDSEAFF
TGTGCCTGGAGTGTATGGGCCGTCGATTCTGAAGCTTTCTTT
>TRBJ2-1|TRBV29-1|TRBD2|once
CSVRLAGVGEQFF
TGCAGCGTACGACTAGCGGGAGTAGGCGAGCAGTTCTTC
>TRBJ1-5|TRBV4-1|TRBD1|.
CASSLGNGQGDQPQHF
TGCGCCAGCAGCCTAGGAAACGGACAGGGCGACCAGCCCCAGCATTTT